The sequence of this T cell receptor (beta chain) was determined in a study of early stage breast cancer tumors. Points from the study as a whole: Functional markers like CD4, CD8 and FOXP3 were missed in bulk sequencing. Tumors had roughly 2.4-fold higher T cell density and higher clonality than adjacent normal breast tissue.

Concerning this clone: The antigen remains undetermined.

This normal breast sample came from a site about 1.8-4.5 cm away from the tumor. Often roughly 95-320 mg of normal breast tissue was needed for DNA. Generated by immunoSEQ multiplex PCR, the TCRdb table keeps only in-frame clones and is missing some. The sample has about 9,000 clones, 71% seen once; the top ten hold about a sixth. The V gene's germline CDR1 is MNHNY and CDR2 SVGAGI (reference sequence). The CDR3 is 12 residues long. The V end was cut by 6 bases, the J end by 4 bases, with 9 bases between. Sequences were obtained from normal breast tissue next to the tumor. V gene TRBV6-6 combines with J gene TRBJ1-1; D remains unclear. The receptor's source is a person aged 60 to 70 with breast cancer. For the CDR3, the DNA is TGTGCCAGCAGCCGGGTTGCCACTGAAGCTTTCTTT. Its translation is CASSRVATEAFF.